Included here is one T cell receptor (beta chain) sequence, with context. A multiplex PCR was run with 60 Vbeta primers and 13 Jbeta primers. Using immunoSEQ multiplex PCR, the repertoire was profiled, and TCRdb retains in-frame clones only, with some absent. The sample includes around 120,000 clones, roughly 65% of them seen just once. This sample stems from a study of cytomegalovirus exposure and HLA in healthy donors. After removal of 4 bases from V and 0 bases from J, the junction contained 4 bases not matched to a gene. Per the germline V gene, CDR1 is SGDLS and CDR2 is YYNGEE. The CDR3 is 15 amino acids.

The chain carries TRBV9 and TRBJ2-3, with 8 bases aligning to TRBD2. Sequenced: PBMCs. This TCR was recovered from a middle-aged man in good health and CMV-seropositive. CDR3 residues: CASSPSGGSTDTQYF. CDR3 DNA sequence: TGTGCCAGCAGCCCAAGCGGGGGTAGCACAGATACGCAGTATTTT.